Each of the 14 T cell receptor beta chains below was sequenced from the same sample in a study of cytomegalovirus exposure and HLA in healthy donors. Clones were sequenced by immunoSEQ multiplex PCR, and TCRdb holds only the in-frame ones, with some missing. The sample consists of about 130,000 clones, almost 85% of them appearing once. Input material: PBMCs. The receptors come from a man in his thirties or forties in good health and CMV-seropositive.

This clone appeared many times. This chain uses TRBV7-3 with TRBJ2-1; the match to TRBD2 covers 10 bases. Trimming cost V 2 bases and J 5 bases; bases outside gene matches: 9. This CDR3 contains 17 residues. The germline V gene encodes CDR1 SGHTA and CDR2 FQGTGA. The DNA of the CDR3 is TGTGCCAGCAGCTTAGCTGGAACTAGCGGGGCTAACAATGAGCAGTTCTTC. This codes for CASSLAGTSGANNEQFF. Variable domain in full (rest from reference TRBV7-3 and TRBJ2-1): GAGVSQTPSNKVTEKGKYVELRCDPISGHTALYWYRQSLGQGPEFLIYFQGTGAADDSGLPNDRFFAVRPEGSVSTLKIQRTERGDSAVYLCASSLAGTSGANNEQFFGPGTRLTVL.

This chain connects TRBV12-2 to TRBJ2-5; TRBD2 was called by the table and not checked on the DNA. TRBV12-2 is described as a pseudogene. CDR3 length: 19 residues. CDR3 protein: CASRLTDKGVAGVQETQYF. CDR3 bases: TGTGCAAGTCGCTTAACCGATAAGGGAGTAGCGGGAGTCCAAGAGACCCAGTACTTC.

This chain uses TRBV27 with TRBJ2-7; 7 nucleotides align to TRBD2. Losses at the gene ends were 4 bases for V and 4 bases for J; bases not matched to a gene: 13. Germline V gene data show CDR1 as MNHEY and CDR2 as SMNVEV (reference sequence). The CDR3 consists of 16 residues. The CDR3 protein is CASSYGGGAPRYEQYF. CDR3 nucleotides: TGTGCCAGCAGTTATGGGGGAGGGGCTCCTAGGTACGAGCAGTACTTC.

This clone was observed many times. This chain links TRBV4-2 with TRBJ2-2, with unresolved D. V was clipped by 1 base and J by 2 bases, with 5 bases between them. Germline loops: CDR1 LGHNA, CDR2 YNFKEQ. The CDR3 runs 14 residues. The CDR3 here is CASSQVLNTGELFF. Here the CDR3 DNA reads TGTGCCAGCAGCCAAGTCCTCAACACCGGGGAGCTGTTTTTT.

V gene TRBV4-3 combines with J gene TRBJ2-7; maybe TRBD2 (6 bases). V was cut by 4 bases and J by 0 bases, with 13 bases left in between. Germline CDR1 LGHNA, CDR2 YSLEER. There are 15 residues in the CDR3. The CDR3 DNA is TGCGCCAGCAGCCCCGGGACTGGCAGCTCCTACGAGCAGTACTTC. It yields the protein CASSPGTGSSYEQYF.

The genes are TRBV9 and TRBJ2-3; 12 bases map to TRBD2. The trim removed 3 bases at V and 5 bases at J, leaving 10 bases unmatched. Per germline, CDR1 SGDLS and CDR2 YYNGEE. The CDR3 has 17 residues. This CDR3 is CASSAPKTSGRGDTQYF. The CDR3 coding sequence is TGTGCCAGCAGCGCGCCGAAGACTAGCGGGAGAGGAGATACGCAGTATTTT.

This clone occurred a few times. The V call is TRBV9, the J call TRBJ1-6; D possibly corresponds to TRBD1 (6 bases). Germline values: CDR1 SGDLS, CDR2 YYNGEE. The CDR3 totals 14 residues. V was shortened by 4 bases and J by 8 bases, with 13 bases between the two germline ends. CDR3 sequence reads: CASSLGHTDSPLHF. CDR3 bases: TGTGCCAGCAGCCTGGGACATACAGATTCACCCCTCCACTTT.

The sample holds a few counts of this clone. This chain connects TRBV19 to TRBJ1-5; perhaps TRBD1 as D (5 bases). Trimming took 3 bases from V and 0 from J, leaving 15 bases between them. Germline CDR1 reads LNHDA; CDR2 reads SQIVND (reference sequence). This CDR3 has 17 amino acids. In DNA form, the CDR3 reads TGTGCCAGTAGTATTCGTATCAGGGCAGATAGCAATCAGCCCCAGCATTTT. It codes for CASSIRIRADSNQPQHF.

Only a few counts were recorded for this clone. The rearrangement uses TRBV18 and TRBJ1-6; 9 bases map to TRBD1. Germline loops: CDR1 KGHSH, CDR2 LQKENI. Germline trimming cut 4 bases from V and 7 bases from J; bases unmatched to any gene: 5. This CDR3 has 15 amino acids. CDR3 residues: CASSQDRGGNSPLHF. CDR3 in DNA: TGTGCCAGCTCACAGGACAGGGGCGGGAATTCACCCCTCCACTTT.

This chain uses TRBV7-6 with TRBJ2-5; a possible D gene is TRBD1 (7 bases). The germline V and J ends were trimmed by 2 bases and 2 bases, with 9 bases remaining between them. CDR3 length: 14 residues. Germline loops: CDR1 SGHVS, CDR2 FNYEAQ. CDR3: CASSLQGGQETQYF. The DNA of the CDR3 is TGTGCCAGCAGCTTACAGGGGGGACAAGAGACCCAGTACTTC.

The chain joins TRBV11-3 to TRBJ1-1; D uncertain. Germline lookup yields CDR1 SGHNT and CDR2 YENEEA. This CDR3 comprises 14 residues. V lost 5 bases and J lost 8, with 18 bases in between. DNA of the CDR3: TGTGCCAGCAGCCAAGGAGGGCCGCAAACCGAAGCTTTCTTT. Protein sequence: CASSQGGPQTEAFF.

This clone was detected a few times. The V call is TRBV19, the J call TRBJ2-2, with TRBD2 identical over 7 bases. The V and J ends lost 5 bases and 0 bases, in that order; junction bases with no gene match: 3. CDR1 is LNHDA and CDR2 is SQIVND in the germline V gene (reference sequence). This CDR3 is 15 amino acids long. Here the CDR3 reads CASSWEGTNTGELFF. CDR3 nucleotide sequence: TGTGCCAGTAGTTGGGAGGGTACGAACACCGGGGAGCTGTTTTTT.

This clone was detected only once. The chain recombines TRBV6-6 with TRBJ2-5; 9 nucleotides line up with TRBD1. After removal of 3 bases from V and 4 bases from J, the junction contained 6 bases not matched to a gene. Germline CDR1 reads MNHNY; CDR2 reads SVGAGI (reference sequence). The CDR3 is made up of 15 amino acids. The CDR3 loop reads CASSYTGGERETQYF. DNA for the CDR3: TGTGCCAGCAGTTATACAGGGGGCGAGAGAGAGACCCAGTACTTC.

V usage is TRBV18 and J usage is TRBJ1-2; 8 bases match TRBD1. The trim removed 2 bases at V and 4 bases at J, leaving 6 bases unmatched. Per the germline V gene, CDR1 is KGHSH and CDR2 is LQKENI. This CDR3 is built from 15 residues. The CDR3, as DNA: TGTGCCAGCTCACCAGCAACGGACAGGGTCTATGGCTACACCTTC. Translated: CASSPATDRVYGYTF.